The clone carrying this T cell receptor (beta chain) turned up a few times. This entry is derived from a study of T cell repertoires in cytomegalovirus infection. Overall study: Both CMV infection and a matching HLA type were indicated by public TCR beta signatures.

CDR3 size: 19 residues. From germline, CDR1 is SGHVS and CDR2 FQNEAQ. Trimming took 3 bases from V and 1 from J; bases not matched to a gene: 12. From the reads, TCRdb called clonotypes with MiXCR, one entry per CDR3 protein. The top ten clones hold 18% of a sample with approximately 170,000 distinct CDR3 sequences, more than 15% of them seen once. Sequenced: CD8+ T cells from PBMCs. V gene TRBV7-8 combines with J gene TRBJ2-5, with 12 bases identical to TRBD2. The receptor was isolated from a human donor in good health (CMV status not recorded). Some clones in this sample may be carry-over from other donors' samples. The CDR3 loop is CASSFYATSGRVPQETQYF. The CDR3 DNA reads TGTGCCAGCAGCTTTTACGCGACTAGCGGGAGAGTCCCCCAAGAGACCCAGTACTTC.